Listed below are T cell receptor beta chains from one sample, sequenced in a study of blood T cells in healthy people across ages. One entry per CDR3 protein, called by TCRdb with MiXCR from the 5' RACE reads. The sample has around 1,500,000 distinct CDR3 sequences, roughly 40% seen once. The sample taken for sequencing was blood. Receptors originate from a young woman in good health. CDR3s include the opening cysteine and the closing phenylalanine or tryptophan. The D gene is left open where the match is weak. Not every row has a clone size; where given, it reads once, few, many or a size class.

v_call	clone_size	j_call	d_call	cdr3_nt	cdr3_aa
TRBV28	NA	TRBJ2-7	TRBD1	TGTGCCAGCACCTACGGGACAGGGGCCGACGAGCAGTACTTC	CASTYGTGADEQYF
TRBV20-1	NA	TRBJ2-3	TRBD1	TGCAATGCTAGAGATATGGGACAGGGGAGCACAGATACGCAGTATTTT	CNARDMGQGSTDTQYF
TRBV7-9	NA	TRBJ1-1	NA	TGTGCCAGCACCTCTAGGGCCGCTAACACTGAAGCTTTCTTT	CASTSRAANTEAFF
TRBV3-1	once	TRBJ2-5	TRBD2	TGTGCCAGCAGCGAAACTCTAGCGGGGGGGCTTGGGACCCAGTACTTC	CASSETLAGGLGTQYF
TRBV25-1	NA	TRBJ2-1	TRBD1	TGTGCCAGCAGTGACACCGGGACAGGGGGCAATGAGCAGTTCTTC	CASSDTGTGGNEQFF
TRBV3-1	many	TRBJ1-1	TRBD1	TGTGCCAGCAGCCAGGGGACAGGGCCAGGGACTGAAGCTTTCTTT	CASSQGTGPGTEAFF
TRBV6-5	NA	TRBJ1-6	NA	TGTGCCAGCACTTACTCGCAGGGAAAGGGTTCACCCCTCCACTTT	CASTYSQGKGSPLHF
TRBV12-3/TRBV12-4	many	TRBJ2-3	NA	TGTGCCAGCAGTTTAGAACTTTCTAGCACAGATACGCAGTATTTT	CASSLELSSTDTQYF
TRBV24-1	NA	TRBJ2-3	NA	TGTGCCACCAGGGCAAGCACAGATACGCAGTATTTT	CATRASTDTQYF
TRBV2	NA	TRBJ2-3	NA	TGTGCCAGCAGTGAAAGTCGGCGGAGCACAGATACGCAGTATTTT	CASSESRRSTDTQYF
TRBV20-1	few	TRBJ2-3	TRBD2	TGCACCGTGACTAGCGTCATAGATACGCAGTATTTT	CTVTSVIDTQYF
TRBV5-1	many	TRBJ1-2	NA	TGCGCCAGCAGCTTGGAAGGGTTTGGTGGCTACACCTTC	CASSLEGFGGYTF
TRBV4-1	NA	TRBJ1-4	TRBD1	TGCGCCAGCAGCCTTCCGGGACAGCCAAATGAAAAACTGTTTTTT	CASSLPGQPNEKLFF
TRBV28	NA	TRBJ2-2	TRBD2	TGTGCCAGCAGCGGCTTTGTTGGGGGGGGCACCGGGGAGCTGTTTTTT	CASSGFVGGGTGELFF
TRBV6-1	NA	TRBJ2-5	NA	TGTGCCAGCAGTGAAGGGGGGGACGGGGATCAGTACTTC	CASSEGGDGDQYF
TRBV20-1	NA	TRBJ2-7	TRBD1	TGCAGTGCTAGCCCACGGAAGACGGACAGGGGGTTTTACGAGCAGTACTTC	CSASPRKTDRGFYEQYF
TRBV27	NA	TRBJ2-7	NA	TGTGCCAGCAGTTTAGTGGTAGGGGGCTACGAGCAGTACTTC	CASSLVVGGYEQYF
TRBV5-1	NA	TRBJ1-4	NA	TGCGCCAGCAGCCTAGTGGGGGGCCCGGGGGAAAAACTGTTTTTT	CASSLVGGPGEKLFF
TRBV7-2	many	TRBJ2-5	TRBD2	TGTGCCAGCAGCCCAACTAGCGAGGAGACCCAGTACTTC	CASSPTSEETQYF
TRBV3-1	NA	TRBJ2-6	TRBD1	TGTGCCAGCAGCCAGGTCCGGGACAGCTCGGTAGGGGCCAACGCCCTGACTTTC	CASSQVRDSSVGANALTF
TRBV7-9	NA	TRBJ2-3	TRBD2	TGTGCCAGCAGCTCCCTCGGAGCGGGGAACACAGATACGCAGTATTTT	CASSSLGAGNTDTQYF
TRBV10-3	few	TRBJ2-1	TRBD2	TGTGCCATCAGTGTAGTACTAGCGGGGTCCTACAATGAGCAGTTCTTC	CAISVVLAGSYNEQFF
TRBV7-2	NA	TRBJ1-2	NA	TGTGCCAGCACCCCTGGGAATGGCAGGGTGGGTGGCTACACCTTC	CASTPGNGRVGGYTF
TRBV4-1	once	TRBJ1-2	NA	TGCGCCAGCAGCCAAGATCAGGGGAATTGGAACTATGGCTACACCTTC	CASSQDQGNWNYGYTF
TRBV4-1	few	TRBJ1-4	TRBD1	TGCGCCAGCAGCCAGCAGATGGGACAGGGTTTGGGTGAAAAACTGTTTTTT	CASSQQMGQGLGEKLFF
TRBV19	NA	TRBJ1-2	NA	TGTGCCAGTAGTGCGGGTGTTTGGGAGAAAAACTATGGCTACACCTTC	CASSAGVWEKNYGYTF
TRBV12-5	few	TRBJ2-3	NA	TGTGCTAGTGGTTTGGTGGCTGGCGGTCCCGATACGCAGTATTTT	CASGLVAGGPDTQYF
TRBV12-3/TRBV12-4	NA	TRBJ1-2	NA	TGTGCCAGCAGTCCTGACAGGACCGGCCTCCTTAACTATGGCTACACCTTC	CASSPDRTGLLNYGYTF
TRBV20-1	once	TRBJ2-3	NA	TGCAGTGGTAGGACGGGCGGTTCACGGGATACGCAGTATTTT	CSGRTGGSRDTQYF
TRBV12-3/TRBV12-4	few	TRBJ2-1	NA	TGTGCCAGCAGCCAACCCTTCGGGCGACGTGAGCAGTTCTTC	CASSQPFGRREQFF
TRBV29-1	NA	TRBJ2-5	NA	TGCAGCGTTGAAGATCCCACGGGGGCGCGAGAGACCCAGTACTTC	CSVEDPTGARETQYF
TRBV6-6	NA	TRBJ1-2	NA	TGTGCCAGCAGTTACTCGGCAGGGGACTATGGCTACACCTTC	CASSYSAGDYGYTF
TRBV4-1	NA	TRBJ1-1	NA	TGCGCCAGCAGCCAAAATCCACGGGGTCCCCTGAACACTGAAGCTTTCTTT	CASSQNPRGPLNTEAFF
TRBV27	NA	TRBJ2-3	TRBD1	TGTGCCAGCAGTGTACGGACAGGGAGGGATACGCAGTATTTT	CASSVRTGRDTQYF
TRBV20-1	NA	TRBJ2-1	TRBD2	TGCAGTGCTACCGGGACTAGCGGGAGGGCCTACAATGAGCAGTTCTTC	CSATGTSGRAYNEQFF
TRBV5-1	NA	TRBJ1-1	TRBD1	TGCGCCAGCAGCTCGCAGGGGGCACAGAACACTGAAGCTTTCTTT	CASSSQGAQNTEAFF
TRBV7-3	NA	TRBJ2-5	TRBD2	TGTGCCAGCAGCCCAGCGGGGTCACAAGAGACCCAGTACTTC	CASSPAGSQETQYF
TRBV28	few	TRBJ2-5	NA	TGTGCCAGCAGTTTGGCTCTATCCATGATAGGTCATGAGCAGTACTTC	CASSLALSMIGHEQYF
TRBV20-1	many	TRBJ1-1	NA	TGCAGGGGCTTGACAGGGAACACTGAAGCTTTCTTT	CRGLTGNTEAFF
TRBV20-1	NA	TRBJ2-3	NA	TGCAGTTCAAGAGGGACAGATACGCAGTATTTT	CSSRGTDTQYF
TRBV7-9	NA	TRBJ2-2	NA	TGTGCCAGCAGCTCGACTAGTCGTAACACCGGGGAGCTGTTTTTT	CASSSTSRNTGELFF
TRBV9	NA	TRBJ2-3	NA	TGTGCCAGCAGCGTAGATACCGGGGCAAGCACAGATACGCAGTATTTT	CASSVDTGASTDTQYF
TRBV20-1	many	TRBJ2-1	TRBD2	TGCAGTGCTTCCGGGACTAGCGACGAGCAGTTCTTC	CSASGTSDEQFF
TRBV19	NA	TRBJ2-1	NA	TGTGCCAGTAGTATAGGTAGCGGCAGCTCCTACAATGAGCAGTTCTTC	CASSIGSGSSYNEQFF
TRBV3-1	NA	TRBJ2-7	NA	TGTGCCAGCAGCCAAGAACCAACGCCCGCCTACGAGCAGTACTTC	CASSQEPTPAYEQYF
TRBV15	NA	TRBJ2-7	NA	TGTGCCACCAGCGGGGCCCCGAGGGGCCCCTACGAGCAGTACTTC	CATSGAPRGPYEQYF
TRBV3-1	few	TRBJ2-2	NA	TGTGCCAGCAGGAAGGGGGGGACCGGGGAGCTGTTTTTT	CASRKGGTGELFF
TRBV4-1	few	TRBJ1-2	NA	TGCGCCAGCAGCCAAGGGCGTCAGCCTACTAACTATGGCTACACCTTC	CASSQGRQPTNYGYTF
TRBV7-2	NA	TRBJ1-1	NA	TGTGCCAGCAGCTTAGCGCTTAAGGGAATGAACACTGAAGCTTTCTTT	CASSLALKGMNTEAFF
TRBV28	NA	TRBJ1-5	NA	TGTGCCAGCATAGGGGGGCAGGGTGCCCAGCATTTT	CASIGGQGAQHF
TRBV5-6	many	TRBJ2-1	NA	TGTGCCAGCAGTTTCGGGGTCAATGAGCAGTTCTTC	CASSFGVNEQFF
TRBV2	few	TRBJ2-1	NA	TGTGCCAGCAGTGATCCTGGGCGGGACCACAATGAGCAGTTCTTC	CASSDPGRDHNEQFF
TRBV10-3	NA	TRBJ2-5	NA	TGTGCCTTCAGTGTCTCGGGGACCCAGTACTTC	CAFSVSGTQYF
TRBV20-1	few	TRBJ2-1	NA	TGCAGTGCTAGAGAGGGTCCGGCGTCCTACAATGAGCAGTTCTTC	CSAREGPASYNEQFF
TRBV4-1	few	TRBJ1-2	TRBD1	TGCGCCAGCAGCCAAGACACCGGGACAGCCCAATATGGCTACACCTTC	CASSQDTGTAQYGYTF